Presented here are 22 T cell receptor beta chains from one specimen sequenced in a study of blood T cell repertoires in COVID-19. The assay was immunoSEQ multiplex PCR, and TCRdb's table has in-frame clones only and misses some. The sample has about 250,000 clones, about four fifths seen once. Specimen: peripheral blood. These receptors all come from an elderly man with acute or convalescent COVID-19.

This chain joins TRBV7-2 and TRBJ2-1; possibly TRBD2 for D (6 bases). Germline-derived CDR1 and CDR2 are SGHTA and FQGNSA. Deletions cut 5 bases from V and 10 bases from J, with 15 bases between. This CDR3 is built from 13 residues. In DNA, the CDR3 is TGTGCCAGCAGCCCCATGCAGGCGGGGGAGCAGTTCTTC. The encoded protein is CASSPMQAGEQFF.

This clone has only one observation. The CDR3 spells CASSSEGFGGYTF. The CDR3 DNA reads TGTGCCAGCAGTTCGGAGGGGTTCGGTGGCTACACCTTC. This chain joins TRBV6-6 and TRBJ1-2, with D possibly TRBD1 on 5 matching bases. CDR1 and CDR2 (germline): MNHNY, SVGAGI (reference sequence). V gave up 4 bases and J gave up 7 bases, with 13 bases separating them. The CDR3 consists of 13 residues.

V is TRBV6-5 and J is TRBJ1-1, with TRBD1 as a possible D gene (5 bases). The CDR3 is 14 amino acids. From germline, CDR1 is MNHEY and CDR2 SVGAGI. The germline V and J ends were trimmed by 0 bases and 4 bases, with 9 bases remaining between them. The CDR3 spells CASSYSRRGTEAFF. Here the CDR3 DNA reads TGTGCCAGCAGTTACTCGAGGAGGGGCACTGAAGCTTTCTTT.

The rearrangement uses TRBV2 and TRBJ2-7; 8 bases are a match to TRBD2. The CDR3 consists of 14 residues. V gave up 6 bases and J gave up 2 bases; unmatched junction bases: 6. Germline CDR1 SNHLY, CDR2 FYNNEI. This chain's CDR3 is CASRAGTSTYEQYF. For the CDR3, the DNA is TGTGCCAGCAGGGCCGGGACTAGTACCTACGAGCAGTACTTC. The variable domain in full, with the rest retrieved from reference TRBV2 and TRBJ2-7, is EPEVTQTPSHQVTQMGQEVILRCVPISNHLYFYWYRQILGQKVEFLVSFYNNEISEKSEIFDDQFSVERPDGSNFTLKIRSTKLEDSAMYFCASRAGTSTYEQYFGPGTRLTVT.

The V call is TRBV6-7, the J call TRBJ2-4, with D possibly matching TRBD1 (6 bases). TRBV6-7 is assigned to the ORF class and has an uncertain function. CDR3 length equals 22 residues. V was shortened by 2 bases and J by 0 bases, with 29 bases between the two germline ends. CDR3: CASSYDYYPGHLGPIAKNIQYF. CDR3 sequence (DNA): TGTGCCAGCAGTTACGATTATTACCCGGGACATCTAGGACCGATAGCCAAAAACATTCAGTACTTC.

The CDR3 is CASSGEEARPRSYEQYF. DNA for the CDR3: TGCGCCAGCAGCGGTGAGGAGGCGCGGCCCCGGTCCTACGAGCAGTACTTC. The chain joins TRBV5-1 to TRBJ2-7; possibly TRBD2 for D (5 bases). Germline loops: CDR1 SGHRS, CDR2 YFSETQ. The CDR3 is 17 amino acids. Deletions cut 4 bases from V and 1 base from J, with 21 bases between.

This clone showed up just once. V gene TRBV29-1 combines with J gene TRBJ1-1; maybe TRBD1 (5 bases). The V gene's germline CDR1 is SQVTM and CDR2 ANQGSEA. V was clipped by 6 bases and J by 0 bases, with 11 bases between them. This CDR3 spans 13 amino acids. The CDR3 sequence: CSVPGFVNTEAFF. The CDR3 nucleotides are TGCAGCGTCCCAGGGTTCGTGAACACTGAAGCTTTCTTT.

The V call is TRBV24-1, the J call TRBJ2-3; possibly TRBD2 for D (5 bases). The V end lost 7 bases, the J end lost 0 bases, and 22 bases lay between the germline ends. In germline, CDR1 is KGHDR, CDR2 SFDVKD. The CDR3 is 18 amino acids. The DNA for the CDR3 is TGTGCCACCAGACGGGGATCTAAGGATCGGCTCAGCACAGATACGCAGTATTTT. Its translation is CATRRGSKDRLSTDTQYF.

This clone was seen a single time. The chain carries TRBV5-1 and TRBJ2-3, with 7 bases aligning to TRBD1. The germline V gene encodes CDR1 SGHRS and CDR2 YFSETQ. The CDR3 has 15 amino acids. V trimming: 4 bases; J trimming: 4 bases; junction bases outside the gene matches: 9. The CDR3 is CASSEGARPADTQYF. The CDR3 DNA follows: TGCGCCAGCAGCGAGGGGGCCAGGCCGGCAGATACGCAGTATTTT.

The gene calls are TRBV7-8 and TRBJ1-5; 9 nucleotides line up with TRBD1. The CDR3 contains 14 residues. The germline CDR1 and CDR2 sequences are SGHVS and FQNEAQ. V was clipped by 4 bases and J by 5 bases; unmatched bases: 3. Written as DNA, the CDR3 is TGTGCCAGCAGCTCAAACAGGGGGCATCAGCCCCAGCATTTT. It codes for CASSSNRGHQPQHF.

The chain couples TRBV5-1 to TRBJ1-4; TRBD1 matches 8 bases. This CDR3 comprises 14 residues. V shed 1 base and J 7 bases; nucleotides not matched to a gene: 3. Per germline, CDR1 SGHRS and CDR2 YFSETQ. CDR3 protein: CASSLQGAGEKLFF. In DNA form, the CDR3 reads TGCGCCAGCAGCTTGCAGGGGGCGGGTGAAAAACTGTTTTTT. Looking up the rest from reference TRBV5-1 and TRBJ1-4 gives the full variable domain: KAGVTQTPRYLIKTRGQQVTLSCSPISGHRSVSWYQQTPGQGLQFLFEYFSETQRNKGNFPGRFSGRQFSNSRSEMNVSTLELGDSALYLCASSLQGAGEKLFFGSGTQLSVL.

This clone was counted between two and nine times. The chain joins TRBV28 to TRBJ1-2, with 7 bases aligning to TRBD1. Germline V CDR1 and CDR2: MDHEN, SYDVKM. V shed 6 bases and J 5 bases; nucleotides not matched to a gene: 9. This CDR3 has 14 residues. The CDR3 region is CASSPGQVIYGYTF. The CDR3 nucleotides read TGTGCCAGCAGCCCTGGACAGGTCATTTATGGCTACACCTTC.

This clone has only one observation. This chain uses TRBV5-1 with TRBJ2-1; TRBD2 is a possible D gene (5 bases). The CDR3 covers 16 residues. V was pared by 4 bases and J by 0 bases, with 14 bases between. In germline, CDR1 is SGHRS, CDR2 YFSETQ. The CDR3: CASSPGGFSSYNEQFF. In nucleotides, the CDR3 is TGCGCCAGCAGCCCTGGAGGATTTAGCTCCTACAATGAGCAGTTCTTC.

J is TRBJ1-4 and V is TRBV5-1; maybe TRBD1 (5 bases). Germline lookup yields CDR1 SGHRS and CDR2 YFSETQ. The V and J ends lost 1 base and 6 bases respectively, with 7 bases between them. The CDR3 is made up of 13 amino acids. CDR3 sequence (DNA): TGCGCCAGCAGCTTGTGGGGGGATGAAAAACTGTTTTTT. It translates to CASSLWGDEKLFF.

The rearrangement uses TRBV6-5 and TRBJ1-1; perhaps TRBD1 as D (5 bases). Germline values: CDR1 MNHEY, CDR2 SVGAGI. CDR3 length equals 14 residues. Trimming cost V 2 bases and J 1 base, with 8 bases left between them. CDR3 sequence (DNA): TGTGCCAGCAGTTACGGGGCAGGGAACACTGAAGCTTTCTTT. Amino acid sequence: CASSYGAGNTEAFF.

This rearrangement joins TRBV2 to TRBJ1-4; 7 bases agree with TRBD1. Germline V gene lookup returns CDR1 SNHLY and CDR2 FYNNEI. This CDR3 region has 15 residues. V trimming: 6 bases; J trimming: 5 bases; junction bases outside the gene matches: 9. The CDR3 nucleotides are TGTGCCAGCAGCAGGACAGGCGTCCCAAATGAAAAACTGTTTTTT. Translating it yields CASSRTGVPNEKLFF.

The rearrangement joins TRBV7-2 to TRBJ1-3; no firm D call. The germline V and J ends were trimmed by 3 bases and 0 bases, with 12 bases remaining between them. The CDR3 spans 16 residues. The germline gives CDR1 SGHTA, CDR2 FQGNSA. Here the CDR3 reads CASSFGQLRSGNTIYF. CDR3 nucleotides: TGTGCCAGCAGCTTTGGCCAGTTACGCTCTGGAAACACCATATATTTT.

This clone was detected a few times. This CDR3 is CAWSPTGGLWGYTF. CDR3 in DNA: TGTGCCTGGAGTCCGACAGGGGGTTTGTGGGGCTACACCTTC. This chain uses TRBV30 with TRBJ1-2, with 9 bases lining up with TRBD1. The germline V gene encodes CDR1 GTSNPN and CDR2 SVGIG (reference sequence). V shed 2 bases, J shed 8 bases, and the junction held 9 bases outside the gene matches. The CDR3 has 14 amino acids.

Only a few counts were recorded for this clone. This chain connects TRBV6-5 to TRBJ1-5; D is ambiguous. Trimming pared 4 bases from V and 0 bases from J, leaving 7 bases between. This CDR3 comprises 14 residues. The germline V gene encodes CDR1 MNHEY and CDR2 SVGAGI. The CDR3 nucleotides are TGTGCCAGCAGTTTGAGAGGTAGCAATCAGCCCCAGCATTTT. Protein: CASSLRGSNQPQHF.

This chain uses TRBV18 with TRBJ2-5, with D maybe TRBD1 (6 bases). This CDR3 has 13 amino acids. Germline V gene data show CDR1 as KGHSH and CDR2 as LQKENI. Trimming left V 6 bases short and J 5 bases short, with 13 bases between. CDR3 DNA: TGTGCCAGCTCGAGGGGGTCGCGGGAGACCCAGTACTTC. The encoded protein is CASSRGSRETQYF.

This rearrangement joins TRBV7-3 to TRBJ2-5; 10 bases fit TRBD2. The V gene end was trimmed by 1 base and the J gene end by 2 bases; junction bases not matched to a gene: 4. The germline V gene has CDR1 SGHTA and CDR2 FQGTGA. The CDR3 consists of 16 residues. The CDR3 sequence: CASSLSPAGGQETQYF. The CDR3 DNA reads TGTGCCAGCAGCTTAAGTCCAGCGGGAGGGCAAGAGACCCAGTACTTC.

The chain links TRBV19 to TRBJ2-2; 8 bases agree with TRBD1. The CDR3 loop spans 16 amino acids. Germline lookup yields CDR1 LNHDA and CDR2 SQIVND (reference sequence). Losses at the gene ends were 4 bases for V and 9 bases for J; bases not matched to a gene: 13. CDR3 in amino acids: CASSRRTGTESRELFF. The CDR3 bases are TGTGCCAGTAGTAGACGGACAGGGACGGAATCCCGGGAGCTGTTTTTT.